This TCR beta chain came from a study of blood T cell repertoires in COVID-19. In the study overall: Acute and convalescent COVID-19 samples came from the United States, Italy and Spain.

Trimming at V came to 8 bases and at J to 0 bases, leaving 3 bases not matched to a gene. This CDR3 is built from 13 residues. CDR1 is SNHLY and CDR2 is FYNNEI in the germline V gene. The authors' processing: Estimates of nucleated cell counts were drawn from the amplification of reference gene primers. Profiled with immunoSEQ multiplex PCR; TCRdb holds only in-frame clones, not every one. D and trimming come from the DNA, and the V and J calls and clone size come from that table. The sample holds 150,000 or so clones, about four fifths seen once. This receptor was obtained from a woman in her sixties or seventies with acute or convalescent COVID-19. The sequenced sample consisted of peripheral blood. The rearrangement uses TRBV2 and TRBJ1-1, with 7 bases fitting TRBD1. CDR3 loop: CASGGQVNTEAFF. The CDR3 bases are TGTGCCAGCGGAGGACAGGTGAACACTGAAGCTTTCTTT.